These 28 T cell receptor beta chains were all obtained from the same sample, sequenced in a study of blood T cell repertoires in COVID-19. Sequencing was performed with immunoSEQ multiplex PCR; in TCRdb, only in-frame clones are kept and a portion is missing. This table has 180,000 or so clones, approximately 88% appearing once. Sequencing was carried out using peripheral blood. The receptors were gathered from a woman between 40 and 55 years old with COVID-19, enrolled during active disease.

The chain is built from TRBV5-1 and TRBJ2-5, with 8 bases that match TRBD1. The CDR3 has 15 amino acids. V trimming: 4 bases; J trimming: 4 bases; junction bases outside the gene matches: 9. The germline gives CDR1 SGHRS, CDR2 YFSETQ. The CDR3 loop reads CASSLGQGGAETQYF. Here the CDR3 DNA reads TGCGCCAGCAGCCTCGGACAGGGAGGTGCAGAGACCCAGTACTTC.

The chain employs TRBV7-8 and TRBJ1-1, with D uncertain. The CDR3 loop spans 14 amino acids. The germline CDR1 and CDR2 sequences are SGHVS and FQNEAQ. V shed 1 base and J shed 0 bases, with 6 bases lying between them. CDR3 in amino acids: CASSLDIMNTEAFF. The CDR3 DNA follows: TGTGCCAGCAGCTTAGACATCATGAACACTGAAGCTTTCTTT.

The chain links TRBV3-1 (or the pseudogene TRBV3-2) to TRBJ2-5; TRBD2 might be the D (5 bases). CDR3 length equals 15 residues. CDR1 LGHDT and CDR2 YNNKEL come from the germline V gene (reference sequence). Trimming took off 2 bases at V and 5 bases at J, with 15 bases between the two ends. The CDR3 is CASSQPLDSGETQYF. The CDR3 nucleotides are TGTGCCAGCAGCCAACCACTAGACTCGGGTGAGACCCAGTACTTC.

The gene calls are TRBV11-2 and TRBJ1-4; TRBD1 might be the D (6 bases). V shed 0 bases and J shed 4 bases, with 9 bases lying between them. The CDR3 spans 15 residues. CDR1 and CDR2 from the germline V gene are SGHAT and FQNNGV. In DNA form, the CDR3 reads TGTGCCAGCAGCTTAGAAAGGGGGTATAATGAAAAACTGTTTTTT. Residues: CASSLERGYNEKLFF.

The chain employs TRBV15 and TRBJ1-1, with TRBD1 identical over 7 bases. Germline-derived CDR1 and CDR2 are LNHNV and YYDKDF (reference sequence). V lost 1 base to trimming and J lost 5 bases; unmatched junction nucleotides: 7. The CDR3 length is 15 residues. The CDR3: CATSRAQGDRTEAFF. CDR3 DNA: TGTGCCACCAGCAGAGCCCAGGGGGATCGGACTGAAGCTTTCTTT.

CDR3 sequence (DNA): TGCGCCAGCAGCTTGGGCGGGGAAGCTTTCTTT. It encodes CASSLGGEAFF. The chain carries TRBV5-1 and TRBJ1-1; D remains unclear. Per the germline V gene, CDR1 is SGHRS and CDR2 is YFSETQ. The CDR3 totals 11 residues. V lost 0 bases, J lost 8 bases, and 5 bases lay in between.

J is TRBJ1-4 and V is TRBV5-4; TRBD1 agrees at 7 bases. Germline-derived CDR1 and CDR2 are SGHNT and YYREEE (reference sequence). V dropped 4 bases and J dropped 0; count of bases not matched to a gene: 9. This CDR3 spans 17 amino acids. In nucleotides, the CDR3 is TGTGCCAGCAGCCGTGGCGACAGGGAGACAACTAATGAAAAACTGTTTTTT. This encodes CASSRGDRETTNEKLFF.

The rearrangement uses TRBV28 and TRBJ2-7, with 11 bases that match TRBD1. Germline loops: CDR1 MDHEN, CDR2 SYDVKM. Germline trimming cut 3 bases from V and 0 bases from J; bases unmatched to any gene: 4. The CDR3 is made up of 16 amino acids. The CDR3 here is CASSFPGTGGSYEQYF. CDR3 in DNA: TGTGCCAGCAGTTTTCCAGGGACAGGGGGCTCCTACGAGCAGTACTTC.

The chain is built from TRBV21-1 and TRBJ1-2; TRBD1 is the table's D call, not checked against the DNA. TRBV21-1 is deemed a pseudogene. The length of the CDR3 is 15 residues. The CDR3 DNA follows: TGTGCCAGCAGCGCTTACAGGGGCCCCTACTATGGCTACACCTTC. As protein: CASSAYRGPYYGYTF.

The chain couples TRBV20-1 to TRBJ2-7, with 11 bases lining up with TRBD2. This CDR3 has 14 residues. Germline V gene lookup returns CDR1 DFQATT and CDR2 SNEGSKA (reference sequence). The J segment lost 5 bases and the V segment lost 3 bases, leaving 6 bases of the junction unmatched. The CDR3 sequence is CSASTLAGAHEQYF. The CDR3 DNA reads TGCAGTGCTAGTACACTAGCGGGAGCTCACGAGCAGTACTTC.

This clone has a single count. This sequence joins TRBV12-1 and TRBJ1-1; the DNA was not used to check the table's D call, TRBD1. TRBV12-1 has pseudogene status. This CDR3 region has 16 residues. Here the CDR3 DNA reads TGTGCCAGCAGCCCCACGACAGGGAAAAGGGACACTGAAGCTTTCTTT. It codes for CASSPTTGKRDTEAFF.

This rearrangement joins TRBV28 to TRBJ2-7, with 8 bases identical to TRBD2. J gave up 2 bases and V 6 bases, and 9 bases lay outside the gene matches. The length of the CDR3 is 15 residues. Germline CDR1 MDHEN, CDR2 SYDVKM. CDR3 protein: CASSRGWREAYEQYF. The CDR3 nucleotides read TGTGCCAGCAGCCGGGGGTGGCGGGAGGCCTACGAGCAGTACTTC.

This clone was counted once. The chain is built from TRBV28 and TRBJ1-1; 7 nucleotides agree with TRBD1. This CDR3 is 14 amino acids long. V trimming: 2 bases; J trimming: 7 bases; junction bases outside the gene matches: 7. The germline gives CDR1 MDHEN, CDR2 SYDVKM. The CDR3 sequence: CASSLDRVLVEAFF. The CDR3, as DNA: TGTGCCAGCAGTTTAGACAGGGTGCTTGTTGAAGCTTTCTTT.

CDR3 protein: CASRGDSTYQPQHF. CDR3 coding DNA: TGTGCCAGCAGGGGGGACAGTACTTATCAGCCCCAGCATTTT. This chain joins TRBV2 and TRBJ1-5; 7 nucleotides line up with TRBD1. The CDR3 loop spans 14 amino acids. Germline-derived CDR1 and CDR2 are SNHLY and FYNNEI. V lost 6 bases and J lost 5; bases outside the gene matches: 7.

V and J are TRBV5-1 and TRBJ2-5; TRBD2 matches 8 bases. The length of the CDR3 is 15 residues. Germline assignment: CDR1 SGHRS and CDR2 YFSETQ. Trimming took 2 bases from V and 5 from J; bases not matched to a gene: 8. This chain's CDR3 is CASSLAGDSGETQYF. CDR3 in DNA: TGCGCCAGCAGCTTAGCGGGGGACTCGGGTGAGACCCAGTACTTC.

V usage is TRBV5-1 and J usage is TRBJ2-7; 7 positions match TRBD1. The junction had 11 bases not matched to a gene; V was cut back by 4 bases and J by 4 bases. The CDR3 sequence is 15 residues long. Germline assignment: CDR1 SGHRS and CDR2 YFSETQ. As DNA, the CDR3 is TGCGCCAGCAGCCCCACCGGACAGACAGGGTACGAGCAGTACTTC. It translates to CASSPTGQTGYEQYF.

This clone occurred a few times. CDR3 amino acids: CASSSGYNSPLHF. CDR3 nucleotide sequence: TGTGCCAGCAGTTCCGGGTATAATTCACCCCTCCACTTT. The chain couples TRBV12-3 or TRBV12-4 to TRBJ1-6; D not certain. The CDR3 extends over 13 amino acids. The V gene lost 4 bases and the J gene lost 4 bases, with 5 bases spanning the gap.

This clone was recorded a few times. The chain recombines TRBV28 with TRBJ1-1, with TRBD1 identical over 7 bases. With 5 bases clipped from V and 3 bases from J, the junction kept 12 bases outside the gene matches. Germline loops: CDR1 MDHEN, CDR2 SYDVKM. The length of the CDR3 is 16 residues. In DNA, the CDR3 is TGTGCCAGCAGTCCCGCAGGGGGGAGTTTTGACACTGAAGCTTTCTTT. This codes for CASSPAGGSFDTEAFF.

This chain joins TRBV21-1 and TRBJ1-2; the D call TRBD1 from the table was never checked on the DNA. TRBV21-1 constitutes a pseudogene. This CDR3 contains 13 residues. Here the CDR3 DNA reads TGTGCCAGCACCTCGACAGGGGATGATGGCTACACCTTC. Amino acids: CASTSTGDDGYTF.

The chain combines TRBV27 with TRBJ2-7; D unclear. Germline assignment: CDR1 MNHEY and CDR2 SMNVEV (reference sequence). This CDR3 spans 14 amino acids. Between the trimmed V and J ends, which lost 5 bases and 4 bases, there was a span of 15 bases. The CDR3 nucleotides are TGTGCCAGCAGTCCCTCCCGAGGTCCGTACGAGCAGTACTTC. Encoded protein: CASSPSRGPYEQYF.

This clone was seen just once. The chain combines TRBV9 with TRBJ2-5; D remains ambiguous. Germline CDR1 and CDR2: SGDLS and YYNGEE. Trimming cost V 4 bases and J 7 bases, with 17 bases left between them. This CDR3 spans 14 amino acids. CDR3 in amino acids: CASSPSSNLMTQYF. CDR3 DNA sequence: TGTGCCAGCAGCCCGTCAAGCAATTTGATGACCCAGTACTTC.

The chain links TRBV5-1 to TRBJ2-7, with 8 bases fitting TRBD2. The CDR3 spans 17 residues. CDR1 is SGHRS, CDR2 YFSETQ, per germline. V dropped 1 base and J dropped 0; count of bases not matched to a gene: 9. In DNA form, the CDR3 reads TGCGCCAGCAGCTTGACCACTAGCGGTGGTTTCTCCTACGAGCAGTACTTC. Protein: CASSLTTSGGFSYEQYF.

The chain uses TRBV3-1 (or the pseudogene TRBV3-2) and TRBJ2-3; 7 positions match TRBD1. Germline V lookup: CDR1 LGHDT, CDR2 YNNKEL (reference sequence). The length of the CDR3 is 16 residues. V gave up 2 bases and J gave up 0 bases; unmatched junction bases: 5. CDR3 in DNA: TGTGCCAGCAGCCAAATCCGGACAGGCAGCACAGATACGCAGTATTTT. It encodes CASSQIRTGSTDTQYF.

This clone has a handful of counts. The chain combines TRBV6-6 with TRBJ2-5; TRBD2 is a possible D gene (6 bases). This CDR3 has 14 amino acids. Per germline, CDR1 MNHNY and CDR2 SVGAGI (reference sequence). With 1 base removed from V and 3 bases from J, the gap between germline ends came to 9 bases. This chain's CDR3 is CASSYYGGEETQYF. The CDR3 nucleotides read TGTGCCAGCAGTTACTATGGCGGGGAAGAGACCCAGTACTTC.

Only one count was recorded for this clone. The chain recombines TRBV6-5 with TRBJ1-3, with D hard to call. Germline-derived CDR1 and CDR2 are MNHEY and SVGAGI. The ends were cut back, 6 bases at V and 2 bases at J, with 8 bases in the middle. The CDR3 runs 13 residues. The DNA for the CDR3 is TGTGCCAGCAGCCTACAGCCTGGAAACACCATATATTTT. Its translation is CASSLQPGNTIYF.

The chain carries TRBV7-9 and TRBJ1-1; 7 nucleotides match TRBD1. Looked up from germline, CDR1 is SEHNR and CDR2 is FQNEAQ (reference sequence). J lost 0 bases, V lost 2 bases, and 0 bases had no gene match. CDR3 length equals 14 residues. The chain's CDR3 is CASSLTGVNTEAFF. The CDR3 DNA is TGTGCCAGCAGCTTAACAGGGGTGAACACTGAAGCTTTCTTT.

The chain uses TRBV12-3 or TRBV12-4 and TRBJ1-2; D remains ambiguous. CDR3 size: 12 residues. Deletions cut 3 bases from V and 8 bases from J, with 10 bases between. The CDR3 reads CASSFGVRGYTF. Here the CDR3 DNA reads TGTGCCAGCAGTTTCGGGGTCCGGGGCTACACCTTC.

The rearrangement joins TRBV19 to TRBJ2-7; 8 nucleotides align to TRBD2. The CDR3 consists of 15 residues. The V gene's germline CDR1 is LNHDA and CDR2 SQIVND (reference sequence). The V segment lost 4 bases and the J segment 3 bases; nucleotides outside the gene matches: 8. CDR3 nucleotides: TGTGCCAGTAGTACCGGGGGGGGTCGCCACTACGAGCAGTACTTC. Its protein product is CASSTGGGRHYEQYF.